Listed below are T cell receptor beta chains from one sample, sequenced in a study of blood T cell repertoires in COVID-19. Profiling relied on immunoSEQ multiplex PCR, and the TCRdb table lists in-frame clones only, not all of them. The repertoire consists of fewer than 300,000 clones, with more than 75% occurring once and the leading ten covering 0.95% to 1%. Sequencing used peripheral blood. The receptors originated from a middle-aged woman who had recovered from COVID-19. The conserved cysteine and the conserved F or W are not part of the CDR3 here.

CDR3aa	v_gene	j_gene
ASSPPRGQGASRGTQY	TRBV18	TRBJ2-3
ASSLGLAGGSYEQY	TRBV5-4	TRBJ2-7
ASSPPSGGRTDTQY	TRBV9	TRBJ2-3
ASSRGGADTEAF	TRBV7-9	TRBJ1-1
ASSQEWGRGSTDTQY	TRBV4-3	TRBJ2-3
AWRAAFEQF	TRBV30	TRBJ2-1
ASSFGGKSSYNEQF	TRBV7-6	TRBJ2-1
ASKAQGALNTEAF	TRBV6-6	TRBJ1-1
ASSPRVNYGYT	TRBV6-2/TRBV6-3	TRBJ1-2
ASGFRGARNTEAF	TRBV12-5	TRBJ1-1
ASSRTGAGQPQH	TRBV5-6	TRBJ1-5
ASSMGQGTNYGYT	TRBV19	TRBJ1-2
ASSALAGSTDTQY	TRBV3-1/TRBV3-2	TRBJ2-3
ATSDPDMSSYNEQF	TRBV24-1	TRBJ2-1
ASSPGTSDNEQF	TRBV5-1	TRBJ2-1
ASEPPLPQGQGTQY	TRBV3-1/TRBV3-2	TRBJ2-5
ASSATPQGGYGYT	TRBV7-8	TRBJ1-2
ASSPGVVYEQY	TRBV11-1	TRBJ2-7
ASSLSGSNQPQH	TRBV27	TRBJ1-5
ASSQAGGDSPLH	TRBV4-3	TRBJ1-6
ASSVNPGLAGGEQY	TRBV2	TRBJ2-7
ASSGREVDTQY	TRBV6-6	TRBJ2-3
AWSPRVGYT	TRBV30	TRBJ1-2
ASSQGPRGSLLYGYT	TRBV4-1	TRBJ1-2
ASSQGTSGRWAEQY	TRBV4-2	TRBJ2-7
ASSPRGGLGGHEQY	TRBV27	TRBJ2-7
ASSLGPSAGGTGANVLT	TRBV7-3	TRBJ2-6